The entry below describes one TCR beta chain. Per the study methods: How many nucleated cells were present was estimated from reference gene primer amplification. The method was immunoSEQ multiplex PCR; TCRdb's version includes in-frame clones alone and lacks a portion of them. V, J and clone size are taken as reported in that table, and D and trimming were inferred from the DNA itself. The sample contains approximately 140,000 clones, around 84% of which appear only once. The V gene's germline CDR1 is MNHEY and CDR2 SMNVEV (reference sequence). CDR3 length: 12 amino acids. V lost 3 bases and J 4 bases, leaving 4 bases between the germline ends. These data come from a study of blood T cell repertoires in COVID-19. Study overall: From the United States, Italy and Spain came samples of acute and convalescent COVID-19. From T cells, B-cell-depleted T cells, or PBMCs came the material, which was cDNA or gDNA.

Sequencing was done on a sample of peripheral blood. The TCR originated in an older woman with acute or convalescent COVID-19. The chain is built from TRBV27 and TRBJ1-3; D gene ambiguous. In nucleotides, the CDR3 is TGTGCCAGCAGTTTGAGGGGAAACACCATATATTTT. This encodes CASSLRGNTIYF.